This TCR beta chain derives from a study of shared T cell receptors in the human thymus. Repertoires were generated with immunoSEQ multiplex PCR, while TCRdb's copy carries only in-frame clones and drops some. The sample lists around 730,000 clones; over 75% were seen once. The same data also contributed to another study, on human thymus T cells. This second study says: Each of the donors was a healthy Finnish infant who was undergoing open corrective cardiac surgery for congenital heart defects. Resections were taken during corrective heart surgery, and the thymus tissue came from these. Gene usage (both V and J) appeared biased in thymic and blood repertoires. Related work found strong thymic repertoire overlap between unrelated individuals.

Source material: thymocytes. The clonotype originates from a girl less than two years old with a congenital heart defect.

In DNA form, the CDR3 reads TGTGCCAGCAGCCCTCATGGGGGGACAGCCACTGAAGCTTTCTTT. It yields the protein CASSPHGGTATEAFF. The chain carries TRBV9 and TRBJ1-1; 7 nucleotides line up with TRBD1. The CDR3 consists of 15 residues. Looked up from germline, CDR1 is SGDLS and CDR2 is YYNGEE. Trimming removed 4 bases from V and 4 bases from J; junction bases left unmatched: 10.